Listed here are 21 T cell receptor beta chains from one sample, sequenced in a study of identical twins. MiXCR was run by TCRdb on the 5' RACE reads, yielding one entry per CDR3 protein. The data hold a few hundred thousand distinct CDR3 sequences, with 9.6% observed a single time. This sample was shared with a second study, whose subject was yellow fever vaccine responses in identical twins.

Sequenced material: PBMCs. These receptors were obtained from a woman between 18 and 29 years old in good health.

This clonotype has at least ten counts. The chain is built from TRBV5-1 and TRBJ1-1; D unclear. In germline, CDR1 is SGHRS, CDR2 YFSETQ. V was shortened by 4 bases and J by 1 base, with 11 bases between the two germline ends. The CDR3 extends over 14 amino acids. For the CDR3, the DNA is TGCGCCAGCAGCCCGGACCCAGGGAACACTGAAGCTTTCTTT. It codes for CASSPDPGNTEAFF.

This clonotype has a handful of counts. The chain links TRBV3-1 to TRBJ2-5; D is perhaps TRBD1 (5 bases). Trimming pared 3 bases from V and 4 bases from J, leaving 12 bases between. Germline assignment: CDR1 LGHDT and CDR2 YNNKEL (reference sequence). The CDR3 totals 14 residues. CDR3 region: CASSHLTEGETQYF. The CDR3 DNA reads as TGTGCCAGCAGCCACCTGACAGAAGGAGAGACCCAGTACTTC.

This clonotype has a handful of counts. The rearrangement uses TRBV2 and TRBJ2-5; 9 bases agree with TRBD2. Germline V gene lookup returns CDR1 SNHLY and CDR2 FYNNEI. CDR3 length equals 14 residues. J lost 9 bases, V lost 5 bases, and 10 bases had no gene match. The CDR3 DNA follows: TGTGCCAGCAGTAGCCTAGCGGGGACGATGGCCCAGTACTTC. Protein: CASSSLAGTMAQYF.

V is TRBV7-8 and J is TRBJ1-5; maybe TRBD1 (5 bases). Germline V gene sequence: CDR1 SGHVS, CDR2 FQNEAQ. V lost 2 bases and J lost 4, with 21 bases in between. The CDR3 totals 18 residues. This CDR3 is CASSLYTRGRELNQPQHF. The CDR3 DNA reads as TGTGCCAGCAGCTTATACACCCGGGGCAGGGAACTTAATCAGCCCCAGCATTTT.

The genes are TRBV11-2 and TRBJ2-6, with 9 bases aligning to TRBD1. This CDR3 spans 17 amino acids. Unmatched junction bases numbered 9, after V lost 8 bases and J lost 1 base. CDR1 is SGHAT, CDR2 FQNNGV, per germline. Written as DNA, the CDR3 is TGTGCCAGCGTCCGGACAGGGGTGATTTCTGGGGCCAACGTCCTGACTTTC. Translating gives CASVRTGVISGANVLTF.

In nucleotides, the CDR3 is TGCGCCAGCAGCTTCCAGGGGCGAGGGGAAGAGACCCAGTACTTC. It encodes CASSFQGRGEETQYF. This chain uses TRBV5-1 with TRBJ2-5; maybe TRBD1 (6 bases). Germline CDR1 is SGHRS and CDR2 is YFSETQ. This CDR3 is built from 15 residues. With 2 bases removed from V and 3 bases from J, the gap between germline ends came to 14 bases. Supplemented by reference TRBV5-1 and TRBJ2-5, the full variable domain reads KAGVTQTPRYLIKTRGQQVTLSCSPISGHRSVSWYQQTPGQGLQFLFEYFSETQRNKGNFPGRFSGRQFSNSRSEMNVSTLELGDSALYLCASSFQGRGEETQYFGPGTRLLVL.

The chain recombines TRBV19 with TRBJ2-7; 7 nucleotides match TRBD1. Germline V gene lookup returns CDR1 LNHDA and CDR2 SQIVND (reference sequence). V dropped 3 bases and J dropped 5; count of bases not matched to a gene: 4. The CDR3 totals 13 residues. The CDR3 region is CASSMGQIDEQYF. The CDR3 coding sequence is TGTGCCAGTAGTATGGGACAGATCGACGAGCAGTACTTC. The whole variable domain, filled in from reference TRBV19 and TRBJ2-7, reads DGGITQSPKYLFRKEGQNVTLSCEQNLNHDAMYWYRQDPGQGLRLIYYSQIVNDFQKGDIAEGYSVSREKKESFPLTVTSAQKNPTAFYLCASSMGQIDEQYFGPGTRLTVT.

This clonotype was detected a few times. The chain uses TRBV5-1 and TRBJ2-3; the D gene could be TRBD1 or TRBD2 (5 bases each). This CDR3 is 16 amino acids long. V lost 4 bases and J 2 bases, leaving 17 bases between the germline ends. Germline V lookup: CDR1 SGHRS, CDR2 YFSETQ. CDR3: CASSPPRDGYTDTQYF. In nucleotides, the CDR3 is TGCGCCAGCAGCCCCCCCCGGGACGGATACACAGATACGCAGTATTTT.

The chain uses TRBV20-1 and TRBJ2-7; the match to TRBD2 covers 7 bases. V lost 5 bases and J lost 0; bases outside the gene matches: 10. The CDR3 is 15 residues long. Germline CDR1 is DFQATT and CDR2 is SNEGSKA (reference sequence). In DNA, the CDR3 is TGCAGTGCTGTCACGGGAGGTGGTCTCTCCTACGAGCAGTACTTC. Protein product: CSAVTGGGLSYEQYF.

This clonotype was detected many times. The chain is built from TRBV12-3 or TRBV12-4 and TRBJ2-3, with TRBD2 matching over 9 bases. The V and J ends lost 2 bases and 4 bases, in that order; junction bases with no gene match: 7. This CDR3 is 16 amino acids long. The CDR3 DNA is TGTGCCAGCAGTTTACCTGCGGGGGGGCTCTCAGATACGCAGTATTTT. Amino acids: CASSLPAGGLSDTQYF.

V and J are TRBV20-1 and TRBJ1-1; D is undetermined. CDR3 length: 13 amino acids. Germline V CDR1 and CDR2: DFQATT, SNEGSKA (reference sequence). Deletions cut 0 bases from V and 0 bases from J, with 5 bases between. CDR3 residues: CSAREAMNTEAFF. Here the CDR3 DNA reads TGCAGTGCTAGAGAGGCCATGAACACTGAAGCTTTCTTT.

This clonotype was recorded many times. The chain recombines TRBV15 with TRBJ1-3, with D possibly being TRBD1 (5 bases). Germline V gene data show CDR1 as LNHNV and CDR2 as YYDKDF (reference sequence). The CDR3 is 19 amino acids. The V end was cut by 1 base, the J end by 4 bases, with 23 bases between. The CDR3 sequence: CATSRVAVSLGTKGNTIYF. The DNA for the CDR3 is TGTGCCACCAGCAGAGTAGCGGTTAGCCTCGGGACGAAAGGAAACACCATATATTTT.

The rearrangement links TRBV5-1 to TRBJ2-6; 8 bases agree with TRBD1. The V gene end was trimmed by 8 bases and the J gene end by 3 bases; junction bases not matched to a gene: 7. CDR3 length equals 15 residues. Germline CDR1 and CDR2: SGHRS and YFSETQ. The CDR3 loop reads CARSPDRVGANVLTF. CDR3 nucleotide sequence: TGCGCCAGAAGCCCGGACAGGGTTGGGGCCAACGTCCTGACTTTC.

This chain links TRBV7-6 with TRBJ2-7; 8 bases are a match to TRBD1. Germline CDR1 is SGHVS and CDR2 is FNYEAQ. V shed 5 bases, J shed 9 bases, and the junction held 12 bases outside the gene matches. This CDR3 comprises 14 residues. The CDR3 nucleotides are TGTGCCAGCAGCCCGCTGACAGGGGTGGATGTGCAGTACTTC. It codes for CASSPLTGVDVQYF.

This clonotype has at least ten counts. The V and J genes are TRBV3-1 and TRBJ2-7; D is unclear. The V end was cut by 2 bases, the J end by 7 bases, with 9 bases between. CDR3 size: 12 residues. CDR1 is LGHDT and CDR2 is YNNKEL in the germline V gene (reference sequence). The CDR3 is CASSQLDREQYF. The CDR3 coding sequence is TGTGCCAGCAGCCAATTGGATCGTGAGCAGTACTTC.

Many counts were recorded for this clonotype. V and J are TRBV28 and TRBJ2-7; D remains ambiguous. Germline V gives CDR1 MDHEN, CDR2 SYDVKM. V lost 5 bases to trimming and J lost 2 bases, with 13 bases between them. The CDR3 covers 14 residues. CDR3 sequence: CASSISGSTYEQYF. For the CDR3, the DNA is TGTGCCAGCAGTATTTCCGGCAGCACCTACGAGCAGTACTTC.

CDR3 DNA: TGCGCCAGCAGCGACGTAGATACGCAGTATTTT. Translation gives CASSDVDTQYF. The chain is built from TRBV5-1 and TRBJ2-3; no definite D call. This CDR3 is built from 11 residues. Germline values: CDR1 SGHRS, CDR2 YFSETQ. Trimming pared 4 bases from V and 5 bases from J, leaving 5 bases between.

This clonotype was observed a few times. The chain uses TRBV12-3 or TRBV12-4 and TRBJ2-3; 9 bases are shared with TRBD2. This CDR3 has 15 residues. V was clipped by 3 bases and J by 6 bases; unmatched bases: 7. The CDR3 DNA is TGTGCCAGCAGTTTTTTAGCGGGAGCGGGGGATACGCAGTATTTT. This sequence encodes CASSFLAGAGDTQYF.

A few counts support this clonotype. V gene TRBV2 combines with J gene TRBJ2-1, with a tentative D call TRBD1 (6 bases). The V end was cut by 3 bases, the J end by 9 bases, with 6 bases between. The CDR3 is 11 amino acids. From germline, CDR1 is SNHLY and CDR2 FYNNEI. CDR3 bases: TGTGCCAGCAGTGACAGGGGTGAGCAGTTCTTC. Protein product: CASSDRGEQFF.

This clonotype was recorded many times. The V call is TRBV5-1, the J call TRBJ1-4, with D uncertain. The germline V and J ends were trimmed by 4 bases and 3 bases, with 7 bases remaining between them. The CDR3 loop spans 13 amino acids. Germline loops: CDR1 SGHRS, CDR2 YFSETQ. The CDR3 sequence: CASSPAPNEKLFF. The CDR3 DNA reads TGCGCCAGCAGCCCTGCGCCTAATGAAAAACTGTTTTTT.

This chain uses TRBV5-5 with TRBJ2-3, with 10 bases aligning to TRBD2. Germline CDR1 is SGHKS and CDR2 is YYEKEE (reference sequence). Germline trimming cut 0 bases from V and 1 base from J; bases unmatched to any gene: 8. The CDR3 covers 18 residues. This CDR3 is CASSLGWGLAGGTDTQYF. The DNA for the CDR3 is TGTGCCAGCAGCTTGGGCTGGGGGCTAGCGGGGGGCACAGATACGCAGTATTTT.